Presented here are 20 T cell receptor beta chains from one specimen sequenced in a study of cytomegalovirus exposure and HLA in healthy donors. Researchers ran the PCR with 60 Vbeta and 13 Jbeta primers. Using immunoSEQ multiplex PCR, the repertoire was profiled, and TCRdb retains in-frame clones only, with some absent. In the table there are 150,000 to 200,000 clones, about two thirds of which are singletons. The material sequenced was PBMCs. These receptors were collected from a woman under 30 in good health and CMV-seropositive.

The V gene is TRBV7-9, the J gene TRBJ2-5, with TRBD2 matching 8 bases. Germline-derived CDR1 and CDR2 are SEHNR and FQNEAQ (reference sequence). Unmatched junction bases numbered 5, after V lost 2 bases and J lost 3 bases. The CDR3 runs 15 residues. The chain's CDR3 is CASSLFGGGKETQYF. In nucleotides, the CDR3 is TGTGCCAGCAGCTTATTCGGCGGGGGGAAAGAGACCCAGTACTTC.

V gene TRBV19 combines with J gene TRBJ2-1; 7 nucleotides line up with TRBD1. Trimming took 6 bases from V and 3 from J; bases not matched to a gene: 11. Germline V lookup: CDR1 LNHDA, CDR2 SQIVND (reference sequence). The CDR3 length is 16 residues. The CDR3 is CASSQPQGPFYNEQFF. The DNA of the CDR3 is TGTGCCAGTAGCCAACCACAGGGGCCCTTCTACAATGAGCAGTTCTTC.

This rearrangement joins TRBV5-1 to TRBJ2-2; maybe TRBD2 (5 bases). V lost 0 bases to trimming and J lost 4 bases, with 10 bases between them. The CDR3 is made up of 15 amino acids. CDR1 and CDR2 (germline): SGHRS, YFSETQ. The CDR3 spells CASSLEGRGTGELFF. As DNA, the CDR3 is TGCGCCAGCAGCTTGGAAGGTCGGGGCACCGGGGAGCTGTTTTTT.

The V gene is TRBV5-4, the J gene TRBJ2-7; TRBD2 matches 8 bases. V lost 2 bases and J lost 3; bases outside the gene matches: 4. Germline V CDR1 and CDR2: SGHNT, YYREEE (reference sequence). CDR3 size: 14 residues. CDR3 nucleotide sequence: TGTGCCAGCAGCTTCCTCAGCGGGAGCTACGAGCAGTACTTC. Translated: CASSFLSGSYEQYF.

The CDR3 sequence: CASSLRQGGGNEQFF. CDR3 DNA: TGCGCCAGCAGCTTGAGACAGGGTGGTGGGAATGAGCAGTTCTTC. The V and J genes are TRBV5-1 and TRBJ2-1; 7 bases align to TRBD1. Trimming at V came to 1 base and at J to 7 bases, leaving 8 bases not matched to a gene. This CDR3 is 15 amino acids long. CDR1 SGHRS and CDR2 YFSETQ come from the germline V gene.

The V and J genes are TRBV27 and TRBJ2-5, with D possibly matching TRBD2 (5 bases). The J call may be incorrect, as the DNA end agrees better with TRBJ2-7. This CDR3 is 14 amino acids long. CDR1 is MNHEY and CDR2 is SMNVEV in the germline V gene (reference sequence). The CDR3 sequence: CASSLARQSYEQYF. CDR3 bases: TGTGCCAGCAGCTTAGCGCGGCAATCCTACGAGCAGTACTTC.

The J gene is TRBJ1-2, the V gene TRBV5-4; 7 positions agree with TRBD1. V lost 4 bases and J lost 7; bases outside the gene matches: 13. This CDR3 comprises 15 residues. Per the germline V gene, CDR1 is SGHNT and CDR2 is YYREEE (reference sequence). In DNA form, the CDR3 reads TGTGCCAGCAGCCATCTACAGGGGTCCCTCGTTGGCTACACCTTC. It yields the protein CASSHLQGSLVGYTF.

In this sample, this clone turned up a few times. CDR3 bases: TGTGCCAGCAGTGACCGGGGACAGGGTGAATATGGCTACACCTTC. Translating it yields CASSDRGQGEYGYTF. The genes are TRBV2 and TRBJ1-2; TRBD1 aligns across 9 bases. The CDR3 totals 15 residues. V shed 3 bases, J shed 5 bases, and the junction held 7 bases outside the gene matches. The germline CDR1 and CDR2 sequences are SNHLY and FYNNEI.

The J gene is TRBJ2-1, the V gene TRBV5-4; unclear D gene. V was cut by 0 bases and J by 6 bases, with 7 bases left in between. Germline CDR1 reads SGHNT; CDR2 reads YYREEE (reference sequence). CDR3 size: 13 residues. CDR3 region: CASSLVTGNEQFF. In DNA form, the CDR3 reads TGTGCCAGCAGCTTGGTAACTGGCAATGAGCAGTTCTTC.

This sequence joins TRBV6-5 and TRBJ1-2; 9 bases are shared with TRBD1. The germline CDR1 and CDR2 sequences are MNHEY and SVGAGI. V was pared by 6 bases and J by 4 bases, with 3 bases of the junction left unmatched. CDR3 length: 13 amino acids. This CDR3 is CASRGQGSYGYTF. For the CDR3, the DNA is TGTGCCAGCAGAGGACAGGGGAGCTATGGCTACACCTTC.

The chain carries TRBV6-4 and TRBJ1-2; no reliable D call. The CDR3 is 15 residues long. The germline V gene has CDR1 MRHNA and CDR2 SNTAGT. V lost 6 bases to trimming and J lost 0 bases, with 14 bases between them. In nucleotides, the CDR3 is TGTGCCAGCAGAACTGGGCACAGCTCTAACTATGGCTACACCTTC. This encodes CASRTGHSSNYGYTF.

The chain uses TRBV19 and TRBJ2-1, with D hard to call. Germline V CDR1 and CDR2: LNHDA, SQIVND (reference sequence). The V end was cut by 2 bases, the J end by 0 bases, with 8 bases between. This CDR3 has 15 amino acids. The CDR3 loop is CASSISVSSYNEQFF. CDR3 coding DNA: TGTGCCAGTAGTATATCGGTGAGCTCCTACAATGAGCAGTTCTTC.

This clone has more than one count but fewer than ten. The chain has TRBV27 and TRBJ1-5; TRBD1 aligns across 7 bases. V lost 8 bases and J lost 4; bases outside the gene matches: 2. The CDR3 totals 12 residues. Germline assignment: CDR1 MNHEY and CDR2 SMNVEV (reference sequence). The CDR3 sequence is CASWDRNQPQHF. The CDR3 coding sequence is TGTGCCAGCTGGGACAGAAATCAGCCCCAGCATTTT.

J is TRBJ2-7 and V is TRBV27; D uncertain. The CDR3 spans 13 residues. V was shortened by 5 bases and J by 0 bases, with 8 bases between the two germline ends. Per the germline V gene, CDR1 is MNHEY and CDR2 is SMNVEV (reference sequence). CDR3 sequence: CASSNSISYEQYF. In nucleotides, the CDR3 is TGTGCCAGCAGTAACAGCATCTCCTACGAGCAGTACTTC.

This clone was detected only once. V and J are TRBV4-2 and TRBJ2-3; D is possibly TRBD2 (6 bases). In germline, CDR1 is LGHNA, CDR2 YNFKEQ. V gave up 4 bases and J gave up 5 bases, with 19 bases separating them. The CDR3 runs 16 residues. In DNA, the CDR3 is TGTGCCAGCAGCCCGAGTCAGGTACCGCGGGGAGATACGCAGTATTTT. Translated, it gives CASSPSQVPRGDTQYF.

This sequence joins TRBV7-9 and TRBJ1-2; D ambiguous. Germline CDR1 reads SEHNR; CDR2 reads FQNEAQ (reference sequence). Trimming pared 4 bases from V and 7 bases from J, leaving 10 bases between. The CDR3 runs 12 residues. The CDR3 sequence is CASSSGRSGYTF. The CDR3 DNA sequence: TGTGCCAGCAGCTCTGGGAGGTCTGGCTACACCTTC.

About this clone: Other nucleotide sequences from this sample produce the same CDR3. The genes are TRBV30 and TRBJ2-3, with D maybe TRBD1 (8 bases). CDR3 length: 14 amino acids. With 8 bases removed from V and 2 bases from J, the gap between germline ends came to 17 bases. Germline V gene lookup returns CDR1 GTSNPN and CDR2 SVGIG (reference sequence). The CDR3 reads CATEQGGDTDTQYF. CDR3 DNA sequence: TGTGCCACGGAACAGGGGGGGGACACAGATACGCAGTATTTT.

This clone came up once. This chain connects TRBV30 to TRBJ2-1; D remains ambiguous. Germline assignment: CDR1 GTSNPN and CDR2 SVGIG (reference sequence). V was shortened by 0 bases and J by 9 bases, with 6 bases between the two germline ends. The CDR3 covers 11 residues. This CDR3 reads CAWSVHAEQFF. DNA of the CDR3: TGTGCCTGGAGTGTACACGCTGAGCAGTTCTTC. The full variable domain, completed using reference TRBV30 and TRBJ2-1, is SQTIHQWPATLVQPVGSPLSLECTVEGTSNPNLYWYRQAAGRGLQLLFYSVGIGQISSEVPQNLSASRPQDRQFILSSKKLLLSDSGFYLCAWSVHAEQFFGPGTRLTVL.

The chain joins TRBV19 to TRBJ1-5; tentative D call: TRBD1 (6 bases). In germline, CDR1 is LNHDA, CDR2 SQIVND (reference sequence). Trimming stripped 5 bases from V and 6 bases from J, with 23 bases between. The CDR3 consists of 17 residues. The CDR3: CASSGRRGGGSIQPQHF. CDR3 nucleotides: TGTGCCAGTAGTGGTCGCAGGGGAGGGGGTTCAATTCAGCCCCAGCATTTT.

V and J are TRBV7-2 and TRBJ2-7; the D gene is possibly TRBD2 (6 bases). The germline CDR1 and CDR2 sequences are SGHTA and FQGNSA. The V end was cut by 2 bases, the J end by 6 bases, with 8 bases between. This CDR3 contains 12 residues. CDR3 in DNA: TGTGCCAGCAGCTTATTGGGGGGCGAGCAGTACTTC. It is translated as CASSLLGGEQYF.